Many counts were recorded for the clone carrying this T cell receptor (beta chain). Its target is not known. Relying on iRepertoire HTBI primers and Arm-PCR of CDR3 regions, the team built TCR beta libraries. Each CDR3 protein is one row after TCRdb ran MiXCR on the multiplex PCR reads. The table has about 620,000 distinct CDR3 sequences, roughly 15% seen once; the top ten hold around 18%. This entry belongs to a study of regulatory T cells in long-lasting Graves disease. The time point: newly diagnosed GD, antithyroid drugs for less than 3 months. The TCR library was prepared using RNA isolated from PBMCs. Points from the study as a whole: TCR diversity was lower in persistent Graves' patients than in newly diagnosed ones. It is possible that accuracy was reduced by the small size of the sample.

Germline trimming cut 6 bases from V and 18 bases from J; bases unmatched to any gene: 15. The CDR3 contains 14 residues. From germline, CDR1 is MDHEN and CDR2 SYDVKM. The sample also formed part of further work on T cells in Graves' hyperthyroidism and ophthalmopathy. That source notes: Peripheral blood also featured most of the thyroid clonotypes expanded above 0.001.

The chain couples TRBV28 to TRBJ1-6; 9 nucleotides match TRBD1. The specimen was peripheral blood mononuclear cells (PBMCs), collected at new diagnosis, from a patient treated with antithyroid drugs. The origin of this receptor is a woman under 40 with Graves disease. CDR3 in DNA: TGTGCCAGCAGGGCGACAGGGGGAGCCATCTCAAACCACTTT. Translation gives CASRATGGAISNHF.